What follows describes a single TCR beta chain. The V gene end was trimmed by 0 bases and the J gene end by 5 bases; junction bases not matched to a gene: 4. Germline values: CDR1 MNHEY, CDR2 SVGAGI. The CDR3 totals 15 residues. Original data processing: Amplification of reference gene primers provided the estimated nucleated cell counts. Profiled with immunoSEQ multiplex PCR; TCRdb holds only in-frame clones, not every one. That table gives V, J and clone size, and the DNA gave D and trimming. The table lists fewer than 250,000 clones, 83% of them singletons. Across 20 to 25 US areas, participants ranged in age from about 18 to 90 years. This sample is drawn from a study of blood T cell repertoires in COVID-19. Study-level background: In each case, the material was cDNA or gDNA derived from T cells, B-cell-depleted T cells, or PBMCs.

What was sequenced was PBMCs or T cells enriched from blood (not recorded which). This sequence was found in a woman aged 40 to 49 who had been exposed to COVID-19. This rearrangement joins TRBV6-5 to TRBJ1-5; 7 bases are a match to TRBD1. The CDR3 loop is CASSYSRGLDQPQHF. The CDR3 DNA is TGTGCCAGCAGTTACTCAAGGGGGCTCGATCAGCCCCAGCATTTT.